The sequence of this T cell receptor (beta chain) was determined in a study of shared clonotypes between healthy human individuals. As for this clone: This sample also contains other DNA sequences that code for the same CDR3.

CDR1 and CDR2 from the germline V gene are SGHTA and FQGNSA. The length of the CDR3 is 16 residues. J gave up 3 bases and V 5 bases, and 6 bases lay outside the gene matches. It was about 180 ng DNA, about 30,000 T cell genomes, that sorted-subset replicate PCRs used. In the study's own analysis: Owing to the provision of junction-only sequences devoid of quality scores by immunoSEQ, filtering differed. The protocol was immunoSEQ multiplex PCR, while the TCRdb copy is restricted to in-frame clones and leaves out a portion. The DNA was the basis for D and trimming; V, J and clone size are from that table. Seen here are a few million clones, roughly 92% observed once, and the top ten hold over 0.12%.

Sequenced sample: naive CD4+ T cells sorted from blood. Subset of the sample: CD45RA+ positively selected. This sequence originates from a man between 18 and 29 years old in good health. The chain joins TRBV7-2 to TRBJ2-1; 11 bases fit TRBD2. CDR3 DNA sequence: TGTGCCAGCAGCCCCCCCGGGACTAGCGGCTACAATGAGCAGTTCTTC. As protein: CASSPPGTSGYNEQFF.